These T cell receptor beta chains were read from a single sample in a study of blood T cells in healthy people across ages. TCRdb re-called the 5' RACE reads with MiXCR, one entry per CDR3 protein. The data hold 700,000 to 850,000 distinct CDR3 sequences, with 40% to 65% observed a single time. The sequencing sample was made of blood. The source is a man older than 75 in good health. CDR3s include the opening cysteine and the closing phenylalanine or tryptophan. A D gene is named only where the DNA matches it firmly. Some rows have no size entry. The others give once, few or many, or a class for an expanded clone.

clone_size j_call d_call v_call cdr3_nt cdr3_aa
few TRBJ2-3 . TRBV7-2 TGTGCCAGCAGCACCACCCGAGGGGTCGCAGATACGCAGTATTTT CASSTTRGVADTQYF
. TRBJ2-7 TRBD2 TRBV6-5 TGTGCCAGCAGCCTTAGCGGGGGCTCCTACAATGAGCAGTACTTC CASSLSGGSYNEQYF
. TRBJ2-7 . TRBV20-1 TGCAGTGCTAGTGAGGGGTACTCCTACGAGCAGTACTTC CSASEGYSYEQYF
many TRBJ2-3 TRBD1 TRBV10-3 TGTGCCATCAGCAGACAGGGGCCGACAGATACGCAGTATTTT CAISRQGPTDTQYF
. TRBJ2-1 . TRBV29-1 TGCAGTGCCACACCGACCTCCTACAATGAGCAGTTCTTC CSATPTSYNEQFF
few TRBJ1-1 . TRBV29-1 TGCAGCGTCAAAAGTTTTACTGAAGCTTTCTTT CSVKSFTEAFF
. TRBJ2-7 . TRBV29-1 TGCAGCGTTGCCTTCTGGGGGTCCTCCTACGAGCAGTACTTC CSVAFWGSSYEQYF
. TRBJ2-1 . TRBV6-2/TRBV6-3 TGTGCCAGCAGTCCCCACAGGGTCGGTAACAATGAGCAGTTCTTC CASSPHRVGNNEQFF
. TRBJ2-7 . TRBV11-2 TGTGCCAGCAGCCCAGGGTTTTACAATGAGCAGTACTTC CASSPGFYNEQYF
few TRBJ1-1 . TRBV21-1 TGTGCCAGCAGCAGCAGACAGGGCTTCTTTTTTTACACTGAAGCTTTCTTT CASSSRQGFFFYTEAFF
. TRBJ2-6 TRBD2 TRBV6-2/TRBV6-3 TGTGCCAGCAGTAACCATTCGCCGGGACTAGTTATTTCTGGGGCCAACGTCCTGACTTTC CASSNHSPGLVISGANVLTF
few TRBJ2-3 . TRBV12-3/TRBV12-4 TGTGCCAGCAGTTTGAATAGCGGTAGTGCGCAGTATTTT CASSLNSGSAQYF
. TRBJ1-2 TRBD1 TRBV29-1 TGCAGCGTTCACAGGGGAAACGACTATGGCTACACCTTC CSVHRGNDYGYTF
few TRBJ2-1 . TRBV6-1 TGTGCCAGCAGTGAACGGGGGAGCTCCTACAATGAGCAGTTCTTC CASSERGSSYNEQFF
. TRBJ2-1 TRBD2 TRBV6-4 TGTGCCAGCAGTCCTCTAGCGGGCTCTGGGCCTTACAATGAGCAGTTCTTC CASSPLAGSGPYNEQFF
once TRBJ2-7 . TRBV5-1 TGCGCCAGCAGCTTGGCTGGCAGGGACGGCTCCTACGAGCAGTACTTC CASSLAGRDGSYEQYF
. TRBJ2-7 TRBD2 TRBV4-2 TGTGCCAGCAGCCAAGATGGTCCGGGGTTGACGGCGGGAGGGCTCTACGAGCAGTACTTC CASSQDGPGLTAGGLYEQYF